This passage covers 31 T cell receptor beta chains from one sample sequenced in a study of post-analysis software for immune sequencing data. Study findings and constraints: Five or six TRBV segments, TRBV5-6, TRBV5-1 and TRBV20-1 among them, were found more frequent in patients than controls.

For these TCRs, the target antigens are not known. The library was made from cDNA and included unique molecular identifiers. MiXCR, run by TCRdb on the PCR reads, gives a single entry per CDR3 protein. The data show 700,000 to 900,000 distinct CDR3 sequences, with roughly 50% seen just once and over 4.5% held by the top ten. The sample was blood. Every receptor here comes from a girl aged 5-17 years with multiple sclerosis.

This chain connects TRBV7-9 to TRBJ2-3, with 10 bases matching TRBD1. With 4 bases clipped from V and 2 bases from J, the junction kept 12 bases outside the gene matches. The germline CDR1 and CDR2 sequences are SEHNR and FQNEAQ (reference sequence). This CDR3 is built from 18 residues. The CDR3 DNA reads as TGTGCCAGCAGCTCATCATACCGGGACAGGGGTATCACAGATACGCAGTATTTT. Translated, it gives CASSSSYRDRGITDTQYF.

V usage is TRBV9 and J usage is TRBJ2-3, with 11 bases aligning to TRBD2. Per the germline V gene, CDR1 is SGDLS and CDR2 is YYNGEE. V was clipped by 4 bases and J by 2 bases; unmatched bases: 6. CDR3 length equals 16 residues. The chain's CDR3 is CASSSGTSGFTDTQYF. The CDR3 DNA follows: TGTGCCAGCAGCTCCGGGACTAGCGGTTTCACAGATACGCAGTATTTT.

The CDR3 DNA reads TGTGCCAGCAGCTCAAGACCGACAGGGGTGGGCACAGATACGCAGTATTTT. This gives the protein CASSSRPTGVGTDTQYF. The chain is built from TRBV7-9 and TRBJ2-3, with 8 nucleotides matching TRBD1. V dropped 4 bases and J dropped 1; count of bases not matched to a gene: 10. Germline CDR1 SEHNR, CDR2 FQNEAQ (reference sequence). The CDR3 consists of 17 residues.

The V gene is TRBV6-5, the J gene TRBJ1-2; D not certain. This CDR3 has 14 amino acids. Looked up from germline, CDR1 is MNHEY and CDR2 is SVGAGI. V lost 5 bases to trimming and J lost 6 bases, with 16 bases between them. CDR3 in amino acids: CASSPPNPRHGYTF. As DNA, the CDR3 is TGTGCCAGCAGTCCTCCTAATCCCCGCCATGGCTACACCTTC.

This chain connects TRBV9 to TRBJ2-5; D gene ambiguous. There are 15 residues in the CDR3. CDR1 is SGDLS and CDR2 is YYNGEE in the germline V gene. The V end was cut by 2 bases, the J end by 1 base, with 12 bases between. The CDR3 DNA follows: TGTGCCAGCAGCGTCAGCGACGGATTCCAAGAGACCCAGTACTTC. This sequence encodes CASSVSDGFQETQYF.

The genes are TRBV20-1 and TRBJ2-5, with D hard to call. Germline CDR1 reads DFQATT; CDR2 reads SNEGSKA (reference sequence). CDR3 size: 12 residues. CDR3 nucleotides: TGCAGCATTACTGTGATTAAAGAGACCCAGTACTTC. Its translation is CSITVIKETQYF.

The chain recombines TRBV7-6 with TRBJ2-3; 12 positions agree with TRBD2. In germline, CDR1 is SGHVS, CDR2 FNYEAQ. The CDR3 extends over 17 amino acids. J lost 2 bases, V lost 5 bases, and 8 bases had no gene match. This CDR3 is CASSPRTSGAHTDTQYF. DNA for the CDR3: TGTGCCAGCAGCCCAAGGACTAGCGGGGCCCACACAGATACGCAGTATTTT.

Only a few counts were recorded for this clonotype. This rearrangement joins TRBV5-1 to TRBJ2-7; D is perhaps TRBD1 or TRBD2 (5 bases each). Trimming took off 0 bases at V and 3 bases at J, with 13 bases between the two ends. The CDR3 contains 15 residues. Germline CDR1 SGHRS, CDR2 YFSETQ. CDR3 residues: CASSLDGGVFYEQYF. In DNA form, the CDR3 reads TGCGCCAGCAGCTTGGATGGGGGAGTGTTCTACGAGCAGTACTTC. The complete variable domain, with remaining parts taken from reference TRBV5-1 and TRBJ2-7, reads KAGVTQTPRYLIKTRGQQVTLSCSPISGHRSVSWYQQTPGQGLQFLFEYFSETQRNKGNFPGRFSGRQFSNSRSEMNVSTLELGDSALYLCASSLDGGVFYEQYFGPGTRLTVT.

The CDR3 nucleotides are TGCAGCGTTGACCCGACAGGGGTGGAAGAGACCCAGTACTTC. Its translation: CSVDPTGVEETQYF. This chain uses TRBV29-1 with TRBJ2-5; 8 nucleotides agree with TRBD1. The CDR3 has 14 residues. V was pared by 3 bases and J by 3 bases, with 6 bases of the junction left unmatched. From germline, CDR1 is SQVTM and CDR2 ANQGSEA.

The table lists this clonotype with many counts. This sequence joins TRBV20-1 and TRBJ2-1; D ambiguous. Trimming took off 2 bases at V and 0 bases at J, with 2 bases between the two ends. Germline CDR1 is DFQATT and CDR2 is SNEGSKA (reference sequence). This CDR3 contains 12 residues. In DNA form, the CDR3 reads TGCAGTGCTAGACACTCCTACAATGAGCAGTTCTTC. This encodes CSARHSYNEQFF.

The rearrangement joins TRBV29-1 to TRBJ2-1; 10 positions match TRBD2. Trimming cost V 1 base and J 1 base; bases outside gene matches: 4. Germline V gives CDR1 SQVTM, CDR2 ANQGSEA. The CDR3 runs 16 residues. The CDR3, as DNA: TGCAGCGTTGAAGGGCCTAGCGGGAGATCCTACAATGAGCAGTTCTTC. Its translation: CSVEGPSGRSYNEQFF.

The table lists this clonotype with many counts. The chain is built from TRBV29-1 and TRBJ2-3, with D perhaps matching TRBD2 (6 bases). The CDR3 totals 15 residues. In germline, CDR1 is SQVTM, CDR2 ANQGSEA. Trimming took 4 bases from V and 4 from J, leaving 18 bases between them. In nucleotides, the CDR3 is TGCAGCGTTGTGTATCGGGCGGGACGTGCAGATACGCAGTATTTT. Residues: CSVVYRAGRADTQYF.

The DNA of the CDR3 is TGTGCCAGTAGTATCCTAGCGGGAATCACCTACGAGCAGTACTTC. This codes for CASSILAGITYEQYF. The genes are TRBV19 and TRBJ2-7; 9 positions agree with TRBD2. The trim removed 3 bases at V and 2 bases at J, leaving 5 bases unmatched. The CDR3 runs to 15 residues. Germline V gives CDR1 LNHDA, CDR2 SQIVND (reference sequence). The entire variable domain, with the rest obtained from reference TRBV19 and TRBJ2-7, is as follows: DGGITQSPKYLFRKEGQNVTLSCEQNLNHDAMYWYRQDPGQGLRLIYYSQIVNDFQKGDIAEGYSVSREKKESFPLTVTSAQKNPTAFYLCASSILAGITYEQYFGPGTRLTVT.

The V call is TRBV27, the J call TRBJ2-1, with a possible D match to TRBD2 (6 bases). The CDR3 totals 17 residues. Germline-derived CDR1 and CDR2 are MNHEY and SMNVEV (reference sequence). Trimming pared 5 bases from V and 2 bases from J, leaving 19 bases between. CDR3 DNA: TGTGCCAGCAGTCGACTGCCCCGGGAGTCCCCCTACAATGAGCAGTTCTTC. The encoded protein is CASSRLPRESPYNEQFF.

This clonotype was counted once. The V call is TRBV12-3 or TRBV12-4, the J call TRBJ2-5; 10 bases agree with TRBD2. After removal of 6 bases from V and 2 bases from J, the junction contained 9 bases not matched to a gene. The CDR3 totals 16 residues. CDR3 loop: CASSSTVAGGQETQYF. In DNA form, the CDR3 reads TGTGCCAGCAGCTCGACCGTAGCGGGAGGACAAGAGACCCAGTACTTC.

This sequence joins TRBV6-5 and TRBJ2-1; 8 bases match TRBD2. The germline gives CDR1 MNHEY, CDR2 SVGAGI. J was trimmed by 12 bases and V by 0 bases; bases with no gene match: 16. This CDR3 contains 17 residues. The CDR3 bases are TGTGCCAGCAGTTACTCGGCCCCGGGAGGGTTGGGGTCAGGGCAGTTCTTC. Translation gives CASSYSAPGGLGSGQFF.

The rearrangement uses TRBV28 and TRBJ1-5; a weak D match, TRBD1 (6 bases). The CDR3 extends over 16 amino acids. CDR1 and CDR2 (germline): MDHEN, SYDVKM. V lost 8 bases and J lost 2, with 19 bases in between. The CDR3 loop reads CASSPGGGGRNQPQHF. For the CDR3, the DNA is TGTGCCAGCTCTCCCGGGGGCGGGGGGCGCAATCAGCCCCAGCATTTT.

This clonotype was seen just once. V and J are TRBV20-1 and TRBJ2-5, with D possibly being TRBD2 (5 bases). The CDR3 totals 14 residues. V was clipped by 7 bases and J by 2 bases, with 17 bases between them. CDR1 DFQATT and CDR2 SNEGSKA come from the germline V gene (reference sequence). Here the CDR3 reads CSVPRRAGQETQYF. The CDR3 DNA is TGCAGTGTCCCCCGGCGGGCGGGTCAAGAGACCCAGTACTTC.

This clonotype came up a few times. The chain has TRBV10-3 and TRBJ2-7, with D possibly being TRBD1 (6 bases). The CDR3 runs 12 residues. In germline, CDR1 is ENHRY, CDR2 SYGVKD. Trimming stripped 8 bases from V and 4 bases from J, with 12 bases between. CDR3 in amino acids: CAIADRSYEQYF. The CDR3 region has the DNA TGTGCCATCGCTGACAGGAGTTACGAGCAGTACTTC.

This clonotype showed up just a few times. V and J are TRBV6-1 and TRBJ2-1, with 7 bases fitting TRBD2. Germline V gene sequence: CDR1 MNHNS, CDR2 SASEGT. The CDR3 runs to 18 residues. J lost 2 bases, V lost 0 bases, and 10 bases had no gene match. CDR3 protein: CASSEAGLASGTYNEQFF. Here the CDR3 DNA reads TGTGCCAGCAGTGAAGCAGGGTTGGCTAGCGGTACCTACAATGAGCAGTTCTTC.

The J gene is TRBJ2-7, the V gene TRBV7-2, with TRBD1 matching 10 bases. There are 18 residues in the CDR3. Germline-derived CDR1 and CDR2 are SGHTA and FQGNSA. V trimming: 1 base; J trimming: 5 bases; junction bases outside the gene matches: 14. The CDR3 here is CASSLGPYRDRGVHEQYF. As DNA, the CDR3 is TGTGCCAGCAGCTTAGGCCCCTACCGGGACAGGGGTGTCCACGAGCAGTACTTC.

The V gene is TRBV11-1, the J gene TRBJ2-7; D is tentatively TRBD1 or TRBD2 (5 bases each). This CDR3 has 21 residues. Trimming left V 2 bases short and J 4 bases short, with 33 bases between. The germline CDR1 and CDR2 sequences are SGHAT and FQDESV (reference sequence). The CDR3 loop reads CASSLPFGPTGGTGPSYEQYF. CDR3 sequence (DNA): TGTGCCAGCAGCTTACCCTTCGGGCCCACCGGTGGTACGGGACCTTCTTACGAGCAGTACTTC.

The chain is built from TRBV10-3 and TRBJ2-2; D may be TRBD2 (6 bases). CDR3 length: 17 amino acids. V shed 2 bases and J shed 4 bases, with 17 bases lying between them. From germline, CDR1 is ENHRY and CDR2 SYGVKD. The CDR3 DNA is TGTGCCATCAGTGAGGGGCCTAGCGTTCATGGCACCGGGGAGCTGTTTTTT. It codes for CAISEGPSVHGTGELFF.

The J gene is TRBJ2-5, the V gene TRBV4-3; 9 nucleotides agree with TRBD1. V lost 0 bases to trimming and J lost 3 bases; unmatched junction nucleotides: 11. The CDR3 runs to 18 residues. Germline V gives CDR1 LGHNA, CDR2 YSLEER. CDR3 sequence reads: CASSQDWGGQGGEETQYF. CDR3 bases: TGCGCCAGCAGCCAAGATTGGGGGGGACAGGGAGGTGAAGAGACCCAGTACTTC.

The genes are TRBV6-4 and TRBJ2-2, with 7 bases fitting TRBD2. The CDR3 is made up of 18 amino acids. Unmatched junction bases numbered 8, after V lost 0 bases and J lost 1 base. Germline CDR1 reads MRHNA; CDR2 reads SNTAGT. The CDR3 spells CASSDSIRLAGNTGELFF. The CDR3 nucleotides are TGTGCCAGCAGTGACTCCATTAGACTAGCTGGGAACACCGGGGAGCTGTTTTTT.

Regarding this clonotype: The junction shows a germline mismatch at one end, possibly a read error. This chain uses TRBV6-4 with TRBJ1-6, with 7 positions matching TRBD1. Germline assignment: CDR1 MRHNA and CDR2 SNTAGT. The CDR3 contains 16 residues. CDR3 bases: TGTGCCAGCAGTGAAAGGGGGCGCCCCTATAATTCACCCCCCCACTTT. Protein product: CASSERGRPYNSPPHF.

The chain recombines TRBV20-1 with TRBJ2-5; D perhaps matches TRBD2 (5 bases). CDR1 DFQATT and CDR2 SNEGSKA come from the germline V gene (reference sequence). The length of the CDR3 is 16 residues. V lost 2 bases and J lost 4, with 20 bases in between. Here the CDR3 reads CSARLKRPTEGETQYF. CDR3 sequence (DNA): TGCAGTGCTAGATTAAAGCGGCCCACAGAGGGAGAGACCCAGTACTTC.

The chain couples TRBV7-6 to TRBJ2-7; 7 bases fit TRBD1. CDR3 length: 14 residues. V lost 5 bases, J lost 2 bases, and 6 bases stayed unmatched. CDR1 is SGHVS and CDR2 is FNYEAQ in the germline V gene. The CDR3 nucleotides read TGTGCCAGCAGCGGAACGGACAGGACCTACGAGCAGTACTTC. Amino acids: CASSGTDRTYEQYF.

The rearrangement uses TRBV5-1 and TRBJ2-4, with D possibly matching TRBD1 (6 bases). V shed 0 bases and J shed 8 bases, with 6 bases lying between them. The CDR3 contains 12 residues. The germline V gene has CDR1 SGHRS and CDR2 YFSETQ. For the CDR3, the DNA is TGCGCCAGCAGCTTGGAGGGGGACATTCAGTACTTC. Its translation is CASSLEGDIQYF.

The chain links TRBV5-1 to TRBJ2-5, with D perhaps being TRBD1 or TRBD2 (5 bases each). Trimming cost V 0 bases and J 5 bases, with 20 bases left between them. CDR1 is SGHRS, CDR2 YFSETQ, per germline. This CDR3 region has 17 residues. CDR3 bases: TGCGCCAGCAGCTTGGCCTTACCACAGGCAGGGACCGAGACCCAGTACTTC. This encodes CASSLALPQAGTETQYF.

There are a few counts of this clonotype. This sequence joins TRBV4-3 and TRBJ2-1, with 7 bases identical to TRBD2. Germline V gene sequence: CDR1 LGHNA, CDR2 YSLEER. With V trimmed by 1 base and J by 2 bases, 8 bases remained unmatched. CDR3 length equals 17 residues. CDR3 residues: CASSQGVPSGAYNEQFF. CDR3 bases: TGCGCCAGCAGCCAAGGTGTTCCTAGCGGCGCCTACAATGAGCAGTTCTTC.